The entry below describes one T cell receptor (beta chain). Its antigen remains undetermined. Base qualities are not provided; no much larger clone lies one nucleotide away. The collaborating institutions used their own protocols to collect whole blood in K2EDTA tubes. Collaborator samples were shipped for TCRbeta analysis as frozen whole blood, isolated PBMCs, or DNA extracted from either sample type. This specimen comes from a study of blood T cell repertoires in COVID-19 (dated by TCRdb to about 2020). As for the study more broadly: Samples from collaborators originated in the United States, Italy and Spain and spanned both the acute and convalescent phases of COVID-19. The material from the prospective study consisted of cDNA or gDNA derived from T cells, B-cell-depleted T cells, or PBMCs. Subjects who had been exposed to COVID-19, were actively infected with it, or had recovered from it provided the deeply sampled blood TCRbeta repertoires that made up the dataset. The repertoires were made available in a free public database intended to serve as a resource for research on the immune response to SARS-CoV-2. The samples were drawn from two sources: the first 160 participants of the ongoing ImmuneRACE study, and 1,000 to 1,500 subjects contributed by 6 global collaborators. Nearly every sample came with metadata listing a de-identified subject ID, COVID-19 status, age in years and sex. HLA class I and class II types, where available, came from metadata supplied by the sample provider rather than from assay-based typing.

TCRbeta CDR3 regions were amplified from genomic DNA by means of the immunoSEQ Assay, a bias-controlled multiplex PCR. As for the authors' bioinformatics: Nucleated cell counts per sample were estimated from amplification of reference gene primers within the assay. To quantify the absolute abundance of each unique TCRbeta CDR3 rearrangement, sequence reads were collapsed and filtered. For each sample, productive Simpson clonality was calculated as the square root of Simpson's diversity index over productive rearrangements. This immuneACCESS table, as held by TCRdb, lists in-frame sequences with V and J called but not all clones. Of the missing ones, under half trace to an unresolved V gene in checked studies; the others have no known cause. D and trimming come from the DNA, and the V and J calls and clone size come from that table. The sample table records some 96,000 clones; around 85% of these occur just once. The ten top clones hold 13% of the sample.

The study at large found these results: How much clinical and demographic metadata was included differed by source and by participant, and the metadata was provided uncurated.

This clonotype was sampled from a man over 45 with active or convalescent COVID-19. Input material: peripheral blood.

The nucleotide sequence reads as follows: TGTGCCATCAGTGACAGGGGCGGGAGGACAAATGAGCAGTTCTTC. It encodes CAISDRGGRTNEQFF. The rearrangement combines TRBV10-3 with TRBJ2-1, and 8 bases in between align with TRBD2. Inclusive of the bounding cysteine and phenylalanine, the CDR3 is 15 residues long. Only the CDR3 DNA is retained, 45 bases long and in frame from the first base. CDR1 and CDR2 (ENHRY, SYGVKD) derive from the germline V gene. V is trimmed back by 3 bases and J by 7 bases, and the junction contains 8 bases that no gene match accounts for.